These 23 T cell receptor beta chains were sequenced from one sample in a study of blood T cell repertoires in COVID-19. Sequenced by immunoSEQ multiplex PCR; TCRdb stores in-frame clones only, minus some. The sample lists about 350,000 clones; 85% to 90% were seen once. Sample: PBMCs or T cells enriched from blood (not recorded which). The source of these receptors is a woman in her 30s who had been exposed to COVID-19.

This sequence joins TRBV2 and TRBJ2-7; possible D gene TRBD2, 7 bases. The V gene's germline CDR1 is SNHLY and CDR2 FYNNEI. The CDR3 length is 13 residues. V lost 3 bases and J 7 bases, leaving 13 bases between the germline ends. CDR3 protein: CASSELEGGEQYF. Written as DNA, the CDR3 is TGTGCCAGCAGTGAGTTGGAGGGGGGGGAGCAGTACTTC.

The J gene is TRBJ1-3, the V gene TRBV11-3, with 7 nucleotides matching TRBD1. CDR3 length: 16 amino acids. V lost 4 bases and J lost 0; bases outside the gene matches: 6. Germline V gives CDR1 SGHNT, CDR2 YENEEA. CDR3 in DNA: TGTGCCAGCAGCTCTGTGGGACAGACCTCTGGAAACACCATATATTTT. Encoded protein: CASSSVGQTSGNTIYF.

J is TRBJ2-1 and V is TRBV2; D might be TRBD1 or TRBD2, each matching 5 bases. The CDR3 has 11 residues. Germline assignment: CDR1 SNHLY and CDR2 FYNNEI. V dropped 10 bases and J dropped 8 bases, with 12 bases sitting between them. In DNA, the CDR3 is TGTGCCACCAGGGAGAGGGATGAGCAGTTCTTC. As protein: CATRERDEQFF.

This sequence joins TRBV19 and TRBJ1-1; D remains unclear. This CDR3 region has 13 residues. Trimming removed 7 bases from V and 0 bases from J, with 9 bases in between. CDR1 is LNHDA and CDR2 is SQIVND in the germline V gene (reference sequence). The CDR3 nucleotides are TGTGCCAGTACCCCGTCCTTGAACACTGAAGCTTTCTTT. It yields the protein CASTPSLNTEAFF.

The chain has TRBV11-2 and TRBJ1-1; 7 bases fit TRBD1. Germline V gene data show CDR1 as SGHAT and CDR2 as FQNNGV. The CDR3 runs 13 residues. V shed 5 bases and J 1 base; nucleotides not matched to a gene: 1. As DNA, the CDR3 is TGTGCCAGCAGCGGGACAGAGAACACTGAAGCTTTCTTT. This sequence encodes CASSGTENTEAFF.

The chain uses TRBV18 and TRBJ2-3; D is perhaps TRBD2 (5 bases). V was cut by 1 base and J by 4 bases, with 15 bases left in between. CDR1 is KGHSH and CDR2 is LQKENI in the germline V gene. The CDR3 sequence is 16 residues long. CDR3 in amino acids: CASSPRGFQEADTQYF. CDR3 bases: TGTGCCAGCTCACCACGCGGGTTCCAGGAGGCAGATACGCAGTATTTT.

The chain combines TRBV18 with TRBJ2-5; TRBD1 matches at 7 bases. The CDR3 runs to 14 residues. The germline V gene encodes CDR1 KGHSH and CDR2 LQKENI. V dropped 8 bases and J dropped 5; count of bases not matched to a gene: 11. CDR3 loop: CASKKGTEEETQYF. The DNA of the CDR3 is TGTGCCAGCAAAAAGGGGACAGAGGAGGAGACCCAGTACTTC.

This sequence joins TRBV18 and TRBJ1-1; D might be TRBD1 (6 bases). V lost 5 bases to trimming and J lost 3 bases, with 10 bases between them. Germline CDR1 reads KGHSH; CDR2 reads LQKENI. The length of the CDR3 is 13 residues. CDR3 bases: TGTGCCAGCTCAACATCAGGGGACACTGAAGCTTTCTTT. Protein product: CASSTSGDTEAFF.

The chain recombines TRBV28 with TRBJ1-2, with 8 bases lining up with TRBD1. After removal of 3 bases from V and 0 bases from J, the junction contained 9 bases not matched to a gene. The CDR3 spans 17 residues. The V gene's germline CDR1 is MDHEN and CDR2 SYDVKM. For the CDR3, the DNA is TGTGCCAGCAGTTTTGGGACAGGTTTAATAGCTAACTATGGCTACACCTTC. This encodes CASSFGTGLIANYGYTF.

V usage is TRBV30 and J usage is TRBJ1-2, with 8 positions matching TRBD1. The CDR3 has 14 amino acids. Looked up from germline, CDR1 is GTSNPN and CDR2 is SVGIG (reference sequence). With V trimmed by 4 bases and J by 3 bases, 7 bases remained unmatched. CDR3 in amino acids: CAWNKQGVDYGYTF. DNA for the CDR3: TGTGCCTGGAATAAACAGGGGGTGGACTATGGCTACACCTTC.

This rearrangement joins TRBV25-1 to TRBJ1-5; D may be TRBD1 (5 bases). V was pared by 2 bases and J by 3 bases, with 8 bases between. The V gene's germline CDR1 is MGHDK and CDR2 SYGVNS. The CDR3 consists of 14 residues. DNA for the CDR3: TGTGCCAGCAGTGAACAGGGATTCAATCAGCCCCAGCATTTT. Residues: CASSEQGFNQPQHF.

The DNA for the CDR3 is TGTGCCAGCAGCTTAAGACAGAACACTGAAGCTTTCTTT. Translating gives CASSLRQNTEAFF. This chain connects TRBV7-3 to TRBJ1-1; D call uncertain. In germline, CDR1 is SGHTA, CDR2 FQGTGA. CDR3 length: 13 residues. Between the trimmed V and J ends, which lost 1 base and 1 base, there was a span of 4 bases.

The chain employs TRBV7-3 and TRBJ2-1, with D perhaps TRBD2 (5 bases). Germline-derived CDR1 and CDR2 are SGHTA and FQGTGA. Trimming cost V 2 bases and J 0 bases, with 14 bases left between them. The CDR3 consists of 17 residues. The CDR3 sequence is CASSLGVGASSYNEQFF. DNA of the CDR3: TGTGCCAGCAGCTTAGGGGTGGGAGCCAGCTCCTACAATGAGCAGTTCTTC.

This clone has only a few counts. In DNA form, the CDR3 reads TGTGCCACCAGCCGACAAAGAGATTCACCCCTCCACTTT. Amino acids: CATSRQRDSPLHF. This sequence joins TRBV15 and TRBJ1-6; unclear D gene. V lost 5 bases to trimming and J lost 8 bases, with 10 bases between them. From germline, CDR1 is LNHNV and CDR2 YYDKDF (reference sequence). The CDR3 totals 13 residues.

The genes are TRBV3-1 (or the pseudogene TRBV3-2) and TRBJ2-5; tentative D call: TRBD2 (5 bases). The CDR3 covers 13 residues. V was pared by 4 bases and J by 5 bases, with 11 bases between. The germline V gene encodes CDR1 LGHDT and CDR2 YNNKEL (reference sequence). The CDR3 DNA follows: TGTGCCAGCAGCCTCGGGCGAGGGGAGACCCAGTACTTC. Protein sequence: CASSLGRGETQYF.

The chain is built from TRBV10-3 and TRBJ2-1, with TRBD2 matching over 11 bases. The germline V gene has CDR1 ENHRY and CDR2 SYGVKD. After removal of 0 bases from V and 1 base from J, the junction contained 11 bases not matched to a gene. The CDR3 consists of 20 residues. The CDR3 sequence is CAISESRGRLAGRSYNEQFF. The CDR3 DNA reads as TGTGCCATCAGTGAGTCGAGGGGGAGACTAGCGGGAAGGTCCTACAATGAGCAGTTCTTC.

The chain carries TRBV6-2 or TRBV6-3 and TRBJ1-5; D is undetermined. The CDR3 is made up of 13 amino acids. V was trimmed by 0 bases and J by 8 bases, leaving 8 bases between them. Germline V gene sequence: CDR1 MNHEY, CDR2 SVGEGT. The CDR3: CASSYSSREPQHF. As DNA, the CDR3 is TGTGCCAGCAGTTACTCTTCGCGGGAGCCCCAGCATTTT.

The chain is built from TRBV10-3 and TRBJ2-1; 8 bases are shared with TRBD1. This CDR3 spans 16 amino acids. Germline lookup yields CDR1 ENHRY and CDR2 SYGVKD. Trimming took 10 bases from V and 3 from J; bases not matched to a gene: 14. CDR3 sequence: CATKGQDSPIYNEQFF. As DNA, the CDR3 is TGTGCCACCAAGGGACAGGACTCCCCAATCTACAATGAGCAGTTCTTC.

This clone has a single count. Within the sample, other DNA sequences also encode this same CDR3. DNA of the CDR3: TGCAGCGTTCGGCAGGGGGGAACTGAAGCTTTCTTT. Its protein is CSVRQGGTEAFF. The rearrangement links TRBV29-1 to TRBJ1-1, with 7 positions matching TRBD1. The CDR3 has 12 amino acids. Germline CDR1 is SQVTM and CDR2 is ANQGSEA. The ends lost 5 bases at V and 5 bases at J; junction bases unmatched: 5.

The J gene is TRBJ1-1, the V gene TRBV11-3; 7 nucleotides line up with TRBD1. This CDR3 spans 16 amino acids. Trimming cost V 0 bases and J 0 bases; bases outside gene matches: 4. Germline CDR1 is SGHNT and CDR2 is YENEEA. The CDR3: CASSLESTGVNTEAFF. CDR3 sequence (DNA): TGTGCCAGCAGCTTAGAATCTACAGGGGTGAACACTGAAGCTTTCTTT.

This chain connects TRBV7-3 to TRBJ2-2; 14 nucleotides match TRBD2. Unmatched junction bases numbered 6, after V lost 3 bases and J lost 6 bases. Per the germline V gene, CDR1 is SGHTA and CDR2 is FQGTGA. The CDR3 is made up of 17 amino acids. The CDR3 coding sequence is TGTGCCAGCAGCTTCGGACTAGCGGGAGGAGGTCCCGGGGAGCTGTTTTTT. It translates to CASSFGLAGGGPGELFF.

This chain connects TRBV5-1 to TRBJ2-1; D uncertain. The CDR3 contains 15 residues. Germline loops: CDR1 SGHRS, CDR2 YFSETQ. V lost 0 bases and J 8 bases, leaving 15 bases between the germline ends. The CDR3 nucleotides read TGCGCCAGCAGCTTGGCCGTAGGAAGTCGGGATGAGCAGTTCTTC. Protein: CASSLAVGSRDEQFF.

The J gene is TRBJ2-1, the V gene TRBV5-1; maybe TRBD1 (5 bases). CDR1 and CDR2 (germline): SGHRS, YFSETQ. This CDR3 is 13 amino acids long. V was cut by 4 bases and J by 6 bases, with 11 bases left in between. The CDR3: CASSPGASNEQFF. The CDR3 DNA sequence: TGCGCCAGCAGCCCTGGGGCTAGCAATGAGCAGTTCTTC.